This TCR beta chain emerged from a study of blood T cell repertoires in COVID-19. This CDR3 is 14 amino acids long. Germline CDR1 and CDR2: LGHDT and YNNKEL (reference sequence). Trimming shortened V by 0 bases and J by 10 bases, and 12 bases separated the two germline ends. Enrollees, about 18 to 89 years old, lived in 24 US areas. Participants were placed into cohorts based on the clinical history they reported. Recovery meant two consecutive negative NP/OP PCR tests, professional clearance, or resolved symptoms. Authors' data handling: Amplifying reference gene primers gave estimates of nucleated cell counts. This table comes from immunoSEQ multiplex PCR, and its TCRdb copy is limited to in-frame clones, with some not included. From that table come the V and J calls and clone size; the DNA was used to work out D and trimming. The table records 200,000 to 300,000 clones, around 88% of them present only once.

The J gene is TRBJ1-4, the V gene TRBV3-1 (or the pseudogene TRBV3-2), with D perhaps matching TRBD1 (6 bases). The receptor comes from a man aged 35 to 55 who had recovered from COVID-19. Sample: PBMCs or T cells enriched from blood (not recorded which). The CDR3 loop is CASSQEIQDRKLFF. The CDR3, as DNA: TGTGCCAGCAGCCAAGAAATACAGGACAGAAAACTGTTTTTT.